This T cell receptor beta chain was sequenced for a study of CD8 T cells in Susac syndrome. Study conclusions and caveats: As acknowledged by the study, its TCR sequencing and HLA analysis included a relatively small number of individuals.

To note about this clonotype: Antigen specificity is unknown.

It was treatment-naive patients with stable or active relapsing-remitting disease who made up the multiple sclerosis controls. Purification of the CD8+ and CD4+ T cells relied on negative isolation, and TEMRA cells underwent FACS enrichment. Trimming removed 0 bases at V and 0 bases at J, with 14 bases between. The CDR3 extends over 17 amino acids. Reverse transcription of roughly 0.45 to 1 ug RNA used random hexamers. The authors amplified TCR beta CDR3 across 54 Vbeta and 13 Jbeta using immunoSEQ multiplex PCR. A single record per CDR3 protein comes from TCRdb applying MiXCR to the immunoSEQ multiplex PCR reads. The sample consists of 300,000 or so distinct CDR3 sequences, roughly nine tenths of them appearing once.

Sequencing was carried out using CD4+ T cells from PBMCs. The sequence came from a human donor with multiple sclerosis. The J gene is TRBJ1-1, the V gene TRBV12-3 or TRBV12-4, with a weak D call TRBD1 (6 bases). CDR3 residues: CASSLALGGSMNTEAFF. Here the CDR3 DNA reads TGTGCCAGCAGTTTAGCGCTAGGGGGAAGCATGAACACTGAAGCTTTCTTT.